This TCR beta chain is drawn from a study of T cell changes during pregnancy in multiple sclerosis. Per the germline V gene, CDR1 is SGDLS and CDR2 is YYNGEE. Germline trimming cut 0 bases from V and 2 bases from J; bases unmatched to any gene: 5. The CDR3 has 16 residues. This clone was counted between two and nine times. Clones were read by immunoSEQ multiplex PCR, and TCRdb kept only the in-frame ones, dropping some. Of roughly 45,000 clones in the sample, roughly 90% were seen once. The chain links TRBV9 to TRBJ1-5, with 7 bases lining up with TRBD1. This receptor was identified in a female donor in good health, enrolled as a control in a pregnancy study. Specimen: peripheral blood, collected in the first trimester of pregnancy. CDR3 amino acids: CASSVEGRGGNQPQHF. The DNA for the CDR3 is TGTGCCAGCAGCGTAGAGGGCAGGGGGGGCAATCAGCCCCAGCATTTT.